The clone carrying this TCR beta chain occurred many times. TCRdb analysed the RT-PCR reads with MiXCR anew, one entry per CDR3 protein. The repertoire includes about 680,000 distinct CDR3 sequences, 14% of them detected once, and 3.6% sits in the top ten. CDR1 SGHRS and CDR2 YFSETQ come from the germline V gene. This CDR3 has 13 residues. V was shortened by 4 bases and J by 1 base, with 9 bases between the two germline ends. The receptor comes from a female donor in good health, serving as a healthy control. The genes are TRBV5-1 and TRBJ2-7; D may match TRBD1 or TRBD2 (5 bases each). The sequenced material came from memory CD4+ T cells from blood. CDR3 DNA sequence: TGCGCCAGCAGCGGGGACGGTTCCTACGAGCAGTACTTC. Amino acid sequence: CASSGDGSYEQYF. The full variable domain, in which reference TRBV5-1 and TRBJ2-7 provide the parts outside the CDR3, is KAGVTQTPRYLIKTRGQQVTLSCSPISGHRSVSWYQQTPGQGLQFLFEYFSETQRNKGNFPGRFSGRQFSNSRSEMNVSTLELGDSALYLCASSGDGSYEQYFGPGTRLTVT.